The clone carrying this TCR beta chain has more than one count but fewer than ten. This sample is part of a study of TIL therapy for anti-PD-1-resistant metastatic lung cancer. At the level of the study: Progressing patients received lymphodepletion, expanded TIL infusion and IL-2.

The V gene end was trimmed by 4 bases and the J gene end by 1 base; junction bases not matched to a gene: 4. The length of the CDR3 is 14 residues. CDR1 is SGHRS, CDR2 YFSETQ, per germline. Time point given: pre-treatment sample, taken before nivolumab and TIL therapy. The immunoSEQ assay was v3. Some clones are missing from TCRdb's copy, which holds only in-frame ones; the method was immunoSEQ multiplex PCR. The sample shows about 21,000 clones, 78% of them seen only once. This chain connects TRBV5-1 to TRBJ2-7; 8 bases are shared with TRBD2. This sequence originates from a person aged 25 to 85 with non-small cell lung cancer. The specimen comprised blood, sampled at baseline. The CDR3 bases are TGCGCCAGCAGCGTCGTAGCGGGATCCTACGAGCAGTACTTC. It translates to CASSVVAGSYEQYF.